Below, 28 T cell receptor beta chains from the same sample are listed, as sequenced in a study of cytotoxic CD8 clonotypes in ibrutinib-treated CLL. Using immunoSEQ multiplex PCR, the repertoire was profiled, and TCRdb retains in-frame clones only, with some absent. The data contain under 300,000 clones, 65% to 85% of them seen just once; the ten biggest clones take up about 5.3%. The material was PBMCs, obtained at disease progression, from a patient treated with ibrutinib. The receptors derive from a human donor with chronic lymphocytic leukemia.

The chain's CDR3 is CASSAVGGAGDTQYF. The CDR3 bases are TGTGCCAGCAGTGCTGTCGGGGGGGCAGGTGATACGCAGTATTTT. The chain recombines TRBV6-1 with TRBJ2-3, with 8 bases identical to TRBD2. CDR3 length equals 15 residues. Germline CDR1 MNHNS, CDR2 SASEGT. Trimming removed 4 bases from V and 6 bases from J; junction bases left unmatched: 9.

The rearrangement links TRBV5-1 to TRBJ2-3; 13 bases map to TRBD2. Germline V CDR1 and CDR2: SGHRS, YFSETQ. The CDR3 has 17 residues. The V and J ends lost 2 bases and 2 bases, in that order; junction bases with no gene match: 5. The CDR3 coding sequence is TGCGCCAGCAGCTTCCAGGGACTAGCGGGATTCACAGATACGCAGTATTTT. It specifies CASSFQGLAGFTDTQYF.

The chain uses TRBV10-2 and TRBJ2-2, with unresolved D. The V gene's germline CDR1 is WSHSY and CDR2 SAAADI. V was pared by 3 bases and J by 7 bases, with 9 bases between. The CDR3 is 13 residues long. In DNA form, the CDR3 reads TGCGCCAGCAGTGAAGACCCCCGCGGGGAGCTGTTTTTT. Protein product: CASSEDPRGELFF.

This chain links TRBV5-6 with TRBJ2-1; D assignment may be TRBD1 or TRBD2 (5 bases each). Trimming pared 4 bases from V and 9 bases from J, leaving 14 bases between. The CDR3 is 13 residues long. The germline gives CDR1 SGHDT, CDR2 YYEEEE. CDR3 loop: CASSLGTGTEQFF. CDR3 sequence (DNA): TGTGCCAGCAGCCTGGGGACCGGGACTGAGCAGTTCTTC. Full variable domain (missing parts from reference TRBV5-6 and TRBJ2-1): DAGVTQSPTHLIKTRGQQVTLRCSPKSGHDTVSWYQQALGQGPQFIFQYYEEEERQRGNFPDRFSGHQFPNYSSELNVNALLLGDSALYLCASSLGTGTEQFFGPGTRLTVL.

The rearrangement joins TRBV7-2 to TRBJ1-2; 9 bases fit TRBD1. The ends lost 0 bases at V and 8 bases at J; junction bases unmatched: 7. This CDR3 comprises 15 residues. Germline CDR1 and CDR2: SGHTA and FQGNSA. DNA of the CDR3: TGTGCCAGCAGCTTAGCAGGGACAGGGACGGGGGGCTACACCTTC. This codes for CASSLAGTGTGGYTF. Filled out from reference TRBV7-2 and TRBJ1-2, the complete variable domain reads GAGVSQSPSNKVTEKGKDVELRCDPISGHTALYWYRQSLGQGLEFLIYFQGNSAPDKSGLPSDRFSAERTGGSVSTLTIQRTQQEDSAVYLCASSLAGTGTGGYTFGSGTRLTVV.

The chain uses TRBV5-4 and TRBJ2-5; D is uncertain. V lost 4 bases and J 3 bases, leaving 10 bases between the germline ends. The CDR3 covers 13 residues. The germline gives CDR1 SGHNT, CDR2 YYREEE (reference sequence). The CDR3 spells CASSGPQEETQYF. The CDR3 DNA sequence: TGTGCCAGCAGCGGGCCTCAGGAAGAGACCCAGTACTTC.

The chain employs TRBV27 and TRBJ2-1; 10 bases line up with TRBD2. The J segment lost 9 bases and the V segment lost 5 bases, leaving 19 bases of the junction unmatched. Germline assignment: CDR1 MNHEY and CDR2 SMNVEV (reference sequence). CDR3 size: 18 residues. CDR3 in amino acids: CASSRTSGLTNPRVEQFF. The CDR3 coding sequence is TGTGCCAGCAGTAGGACTAGCGGACTAACCAATCCCCGGGTTGAGCAGTTCTTC.

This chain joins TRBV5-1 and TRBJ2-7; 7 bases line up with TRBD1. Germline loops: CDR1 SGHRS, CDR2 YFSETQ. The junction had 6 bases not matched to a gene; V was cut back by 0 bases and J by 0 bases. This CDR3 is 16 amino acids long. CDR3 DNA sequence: TGCGCCAGCAGCTTGGGCCCGGGACAGCCCTCCTACGAGCAGTACTTC. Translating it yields CASSLGPGQPSYEQYF.

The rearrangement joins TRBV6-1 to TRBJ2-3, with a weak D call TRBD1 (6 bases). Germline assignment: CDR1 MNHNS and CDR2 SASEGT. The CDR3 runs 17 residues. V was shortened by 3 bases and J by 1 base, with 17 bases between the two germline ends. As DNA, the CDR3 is TGTGCCAGCAGTGATTGGACCGGACAGTCGGGCACAGATACGCAGTATTTT. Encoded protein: CASSDWTGQSGTDTQYF.

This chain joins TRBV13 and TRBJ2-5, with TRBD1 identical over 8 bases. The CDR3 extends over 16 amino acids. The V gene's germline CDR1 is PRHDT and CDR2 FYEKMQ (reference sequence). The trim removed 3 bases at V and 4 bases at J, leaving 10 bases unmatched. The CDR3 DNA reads TGTGCCAGCAGCTTGGGCGGACAGGGTGTCGCAGAGACCCAGTACTTC. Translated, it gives CASSLGGQGVAETQYF.

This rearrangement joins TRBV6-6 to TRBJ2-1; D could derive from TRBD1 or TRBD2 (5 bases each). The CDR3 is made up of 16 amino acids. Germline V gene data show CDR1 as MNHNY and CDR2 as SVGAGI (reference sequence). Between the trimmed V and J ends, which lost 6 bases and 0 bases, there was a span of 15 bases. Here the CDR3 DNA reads TGTGCCAGCAGCCGCCGGGACCAAAGCTCCTACAATGAGCAGTTCTTC. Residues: CASSRRDQSSYNEQFF.

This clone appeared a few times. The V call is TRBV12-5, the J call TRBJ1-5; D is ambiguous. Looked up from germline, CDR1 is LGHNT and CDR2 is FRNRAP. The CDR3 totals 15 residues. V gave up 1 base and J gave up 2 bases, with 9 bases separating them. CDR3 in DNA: TGTGCTAGTGGTTTGGCGGACCGACGCAATCAGCCCCAGCATTTT. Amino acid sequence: CASGLADRRNQPQHF. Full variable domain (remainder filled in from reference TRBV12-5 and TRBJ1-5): DARVTQTPRHKVTEMGQEVTMRCQPILGHNTVFWYRQTMMQGLELLAYFRNRAPLDDSGMPKDRFSAEMPDATLATLKIQPSEPRDSAVYFCASGLADRRNQPQHFGDGTRLSIL.

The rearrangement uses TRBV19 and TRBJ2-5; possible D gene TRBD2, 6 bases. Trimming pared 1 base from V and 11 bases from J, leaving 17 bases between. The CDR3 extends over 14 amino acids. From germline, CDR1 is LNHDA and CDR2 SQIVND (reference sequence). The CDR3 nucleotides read TGTGCCAGTAGTATAGGGGAGGACTCCAATCCTCAGTACTTC. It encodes CASSIGEDSNPQYF. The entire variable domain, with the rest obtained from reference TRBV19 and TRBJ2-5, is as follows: DGGITQSPKYLFRKEGQNVTLSCEQNLNHDAMYWYRQDPGQGLRLIYYSQIVNDFQKGDIAEGYSVSREKKESFPLTVTSAQKNPTAFYLCASSIGEDSNPQYFGPGTRLLVL.

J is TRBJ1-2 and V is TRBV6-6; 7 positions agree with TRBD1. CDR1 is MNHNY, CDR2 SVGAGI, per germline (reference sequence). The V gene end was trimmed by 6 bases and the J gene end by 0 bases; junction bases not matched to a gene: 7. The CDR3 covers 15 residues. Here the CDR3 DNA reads TGTGCCAGCAGCCGGGGACAGAATACTAACTATGGCTACACCTTC. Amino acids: CASSRGQNTNYGYTF.

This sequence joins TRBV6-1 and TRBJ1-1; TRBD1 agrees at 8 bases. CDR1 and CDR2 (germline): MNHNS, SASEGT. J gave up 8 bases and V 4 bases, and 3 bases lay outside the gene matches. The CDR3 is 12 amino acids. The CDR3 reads CASSGWTGEAFF. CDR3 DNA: TGTGCCAGCAGTGGATGGACAGGGGAAGCTTTCTTT.

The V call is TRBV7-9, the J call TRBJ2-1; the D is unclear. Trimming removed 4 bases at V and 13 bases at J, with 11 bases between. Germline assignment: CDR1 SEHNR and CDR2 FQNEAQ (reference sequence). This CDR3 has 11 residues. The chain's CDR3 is CASSSVTVQFF. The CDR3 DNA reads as TGTGCCAGCAGCTCTGTGACGGTTCAGTTCTTC.

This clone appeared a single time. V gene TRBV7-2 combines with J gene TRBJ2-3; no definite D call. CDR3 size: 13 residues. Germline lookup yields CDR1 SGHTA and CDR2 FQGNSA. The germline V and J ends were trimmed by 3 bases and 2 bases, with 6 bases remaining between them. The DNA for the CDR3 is TGTGCCAGCAGCTTTCCCTTCACAGATACGCAGTATTTT. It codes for CASSFPFTDTQYF.

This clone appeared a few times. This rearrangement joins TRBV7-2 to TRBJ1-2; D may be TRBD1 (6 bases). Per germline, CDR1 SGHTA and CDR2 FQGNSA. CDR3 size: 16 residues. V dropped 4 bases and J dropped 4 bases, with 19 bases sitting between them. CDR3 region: CASSSLGPGALYGYTF. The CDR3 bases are TGTGCCAGCAGCTCCCTTGGGCCAGGGGCCCTCTATGGCTACACCTTC.

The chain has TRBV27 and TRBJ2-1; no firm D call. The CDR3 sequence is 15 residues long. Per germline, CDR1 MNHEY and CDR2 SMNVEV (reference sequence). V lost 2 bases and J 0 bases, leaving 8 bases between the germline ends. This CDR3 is CASSLRTVSYNEQFF. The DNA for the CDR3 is TGTGCCAGCAGTTTACGGACCGTCTCCTACAATGAGCAGTTCTTC.

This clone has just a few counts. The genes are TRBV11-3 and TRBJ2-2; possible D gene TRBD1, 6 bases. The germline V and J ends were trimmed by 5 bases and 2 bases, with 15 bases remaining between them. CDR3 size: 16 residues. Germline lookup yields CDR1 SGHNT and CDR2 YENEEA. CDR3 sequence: CASSVYRAGNTGELFF. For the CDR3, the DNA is TGTGCCAGCAGCGTCTACAGGGCAGGAAACACCGGGGAGCTGTTTTTT. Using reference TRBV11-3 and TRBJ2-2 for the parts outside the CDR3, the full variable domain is EAGVVQSPRYKIIEKKQPVAFWCNPISGHNTLYWYLQNLGQGPELLIRYENEEAVDDSQLPKDRFSAERLKGVDSTLKIQPAELGDSAVYLCASSVYRAGNTGELFFGEGSRLTVL.

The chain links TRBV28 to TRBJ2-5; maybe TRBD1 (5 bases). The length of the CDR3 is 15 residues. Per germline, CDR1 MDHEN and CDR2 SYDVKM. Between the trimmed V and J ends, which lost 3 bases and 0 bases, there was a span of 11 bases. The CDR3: CASSLPRAYQETQYF. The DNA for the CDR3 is TGTGCCAGCAGTTTGCCCAGGGCGTACCAAGAGACCCAGTACTTC.

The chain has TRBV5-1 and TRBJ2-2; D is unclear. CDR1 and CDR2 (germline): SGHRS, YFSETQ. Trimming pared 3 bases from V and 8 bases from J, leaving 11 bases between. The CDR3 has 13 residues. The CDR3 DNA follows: TGCGCCAGCAGCTGGGAATCTCTGGGGGAGCTGTTTTTT. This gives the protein CASSWESLGELFF.

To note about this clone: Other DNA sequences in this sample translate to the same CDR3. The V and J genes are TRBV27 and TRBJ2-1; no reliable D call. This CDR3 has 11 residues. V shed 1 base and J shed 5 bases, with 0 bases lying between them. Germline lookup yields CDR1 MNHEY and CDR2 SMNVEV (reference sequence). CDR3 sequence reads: CASSLYNEQFF. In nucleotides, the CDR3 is TGTGCCAGCAGTTTATACAATGAGCAGTTCTTC.

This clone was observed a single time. The CDR3 protein is CASSLPGPHQPQHF. CDR3 DNA sequence: TGTGCCAGCAGTTTACCGGGGCCTCATCAGCCCCAGCATTTT. This chain links TRBV27 with TRBJ1-5, with a possible D match to TRBD1 (5 bases). V shed 2 bases and J shed 5 bases, with 10 bases lying between them. This CDR3 has 14 amino acids. Germline CDR1 and CDR2: MNHEY and SMNVEV (reference sequence).

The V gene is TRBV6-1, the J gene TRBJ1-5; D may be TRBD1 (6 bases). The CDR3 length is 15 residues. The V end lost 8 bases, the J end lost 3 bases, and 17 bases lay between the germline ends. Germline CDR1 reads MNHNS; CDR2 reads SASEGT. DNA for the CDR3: TGTGCCAGCCGCGCGGGACATTTGGTCAATCAGCCCCAGCATTTT. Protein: CASRAGHLVNQPQHF.

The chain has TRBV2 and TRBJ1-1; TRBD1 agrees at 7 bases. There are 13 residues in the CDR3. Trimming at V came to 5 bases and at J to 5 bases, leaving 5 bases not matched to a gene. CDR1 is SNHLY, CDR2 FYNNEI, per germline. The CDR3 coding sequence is TGTGCCAGCAGTCGACAGGGTCGGACTGAAGCTTTCTTT. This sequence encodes CASSRQGRTEAFF.

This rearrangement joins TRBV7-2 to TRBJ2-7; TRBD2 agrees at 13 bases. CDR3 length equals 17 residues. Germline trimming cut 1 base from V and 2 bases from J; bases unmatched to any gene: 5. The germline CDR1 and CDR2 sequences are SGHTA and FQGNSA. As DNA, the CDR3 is TGTGCCAGCAGCTTAGTGGGGACTAGCGGGGCCACCTACGAGCAGTACTTC. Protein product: CASSLVGTSGATYEQYF.

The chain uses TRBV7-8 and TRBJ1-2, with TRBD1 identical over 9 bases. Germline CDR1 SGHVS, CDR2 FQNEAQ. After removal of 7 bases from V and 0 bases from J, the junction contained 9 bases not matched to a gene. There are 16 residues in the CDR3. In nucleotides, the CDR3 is TGTGCCAGCATGGGCGGACAGGGGCGTCCTAACTATGGCTACACCTTC. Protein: CASMGGQGRPNYGYTF.